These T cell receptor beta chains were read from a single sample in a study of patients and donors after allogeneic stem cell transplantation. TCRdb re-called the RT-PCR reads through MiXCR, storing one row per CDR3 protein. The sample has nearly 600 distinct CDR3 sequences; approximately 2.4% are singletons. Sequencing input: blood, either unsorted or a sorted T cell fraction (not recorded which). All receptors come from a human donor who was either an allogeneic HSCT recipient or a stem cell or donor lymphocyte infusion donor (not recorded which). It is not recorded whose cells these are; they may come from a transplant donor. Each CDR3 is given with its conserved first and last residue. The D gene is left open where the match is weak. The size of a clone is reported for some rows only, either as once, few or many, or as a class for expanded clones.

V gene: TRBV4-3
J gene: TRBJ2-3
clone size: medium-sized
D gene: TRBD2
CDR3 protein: CASSGLAGTDTQYF
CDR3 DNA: TGCGCCAGCAGCGGATTAGCGGGAACAGATACGCAGTATTTT

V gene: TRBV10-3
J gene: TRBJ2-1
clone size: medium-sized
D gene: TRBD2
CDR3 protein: CAISESTGGFYNEQFF
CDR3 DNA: TGTGCCATCAGTGAGTCTACGGGAGGGTTCTACAATGAGCAGTTCTTC

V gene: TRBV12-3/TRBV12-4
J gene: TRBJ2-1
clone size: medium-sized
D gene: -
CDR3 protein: CASSFVLGGEQFF
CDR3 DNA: TGTGCCAGCAGTTTCGTCTTGGGCGGTGAGCAGTTCTTC

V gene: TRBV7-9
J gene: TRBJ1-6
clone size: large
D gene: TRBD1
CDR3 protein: CASSLRTGGNSPLHF
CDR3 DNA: TGTGCCAGCAGCTTAAGAACAGGGGGGAATTCACCCCTCCACTTT

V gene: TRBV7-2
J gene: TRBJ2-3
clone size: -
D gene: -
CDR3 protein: CASGPTSSSTDTQYF
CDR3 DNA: TGTGCCAGCGGTCCTACTTCGTCTAGCACAGATACGCAGTATTTT

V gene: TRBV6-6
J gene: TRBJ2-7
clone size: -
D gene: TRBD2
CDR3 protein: CASSYVASGVYEQYF
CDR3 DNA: TGTGCCAGCAGTTACGTGGCTAGCGGGGTCTACGAGCAGTACTTC

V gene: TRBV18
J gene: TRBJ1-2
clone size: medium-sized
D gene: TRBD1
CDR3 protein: CASSPTGPGDGYTF
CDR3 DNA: TGTGCCAGCTCACCGACAGGGCCGGGGGATGGCTACACCTTC

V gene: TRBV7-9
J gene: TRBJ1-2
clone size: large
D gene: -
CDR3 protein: CASPADSNYGYTF
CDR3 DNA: TGTGCCAGCCCAGCGGACAGTAACTATGGCTACACCTTC

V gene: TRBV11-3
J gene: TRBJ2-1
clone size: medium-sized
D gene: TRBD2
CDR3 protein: CASSLGKLAGGSSYNEQFF
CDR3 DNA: TGTGCCAGCAGCTTGGGGAAACTAGCGGGAGGGAGCTCCTACAATGAGCAGTTCTTC

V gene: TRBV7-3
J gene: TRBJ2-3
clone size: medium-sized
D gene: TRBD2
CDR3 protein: CASSLTSGGTDTQYF
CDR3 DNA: TGTGCCAGCAGCCTCACTAGCGGGGGCACAGATACGCAGTATTTT

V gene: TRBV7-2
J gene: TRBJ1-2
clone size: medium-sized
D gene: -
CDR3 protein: CASSLGGPDEGYTF
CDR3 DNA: TGTGCCAGCAGCTTAGGGGGGCCCGATGAGGGCTACACCTTC

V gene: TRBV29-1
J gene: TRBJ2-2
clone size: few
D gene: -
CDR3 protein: CSVDGGADTGELFF
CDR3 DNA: TGCAGCGTTGACGGGGGCGCCGACACCGGGGAGCTGTTTTTT

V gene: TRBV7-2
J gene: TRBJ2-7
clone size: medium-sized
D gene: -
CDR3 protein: CASRLITGSYEQYF
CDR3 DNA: TGTGCCAGCAGATTAATCACCGGGAGCTACGAGCAGTACTTC

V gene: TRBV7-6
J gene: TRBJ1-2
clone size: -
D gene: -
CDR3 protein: CASSLDGRTSYGYTF
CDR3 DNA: TGTGCCAGCAGCTTAGATGGCAGGACCTCCTATGGCTACACCTTC

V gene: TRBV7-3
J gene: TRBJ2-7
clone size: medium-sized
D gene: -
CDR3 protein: CASSLLSGPYEQYF
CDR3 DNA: TGTGCCAGCAGCTTACTGAGCGGGCCCTACGAGCAGTACTTC

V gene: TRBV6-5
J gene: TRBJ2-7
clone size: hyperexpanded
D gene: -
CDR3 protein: CASSFGNEQYF
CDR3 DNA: TGTGCCAGCAGTTTTGGGAACGAGCAGTACTTC

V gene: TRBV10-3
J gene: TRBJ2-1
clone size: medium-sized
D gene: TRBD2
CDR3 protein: CAISEGRESYNEQFF
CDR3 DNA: TGTGCCATCAGTGAGGGGCGGGAGAGCTACAATGAGCAGTTCTTC

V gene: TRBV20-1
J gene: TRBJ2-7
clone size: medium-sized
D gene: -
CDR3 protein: CSAPPWGDYEQYF
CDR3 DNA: TGCAGTGCTCCCCCCTGGGGGGACTACGAGCAGTACTTC

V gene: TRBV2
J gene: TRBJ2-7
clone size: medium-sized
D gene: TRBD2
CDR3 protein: CSSGRLIYEQYF
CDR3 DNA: TGTAGTAGCGGGAGGCTTATTTACGAGCAGTACTTC

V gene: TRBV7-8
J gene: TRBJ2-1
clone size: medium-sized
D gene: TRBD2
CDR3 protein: CASRLGSGIYNEQFF
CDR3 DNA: TGTGCCAGCCGTCTTGGTAGCGGGATCTACAATGAGCAGTTCTTC

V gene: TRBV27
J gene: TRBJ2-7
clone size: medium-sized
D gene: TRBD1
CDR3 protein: CASRITGAGNEQYF
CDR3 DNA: TGTGCCAGCAGGATAACAGGGGCCGGGAACGAGCAGTACTTC

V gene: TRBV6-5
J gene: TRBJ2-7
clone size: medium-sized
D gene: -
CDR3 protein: CASSYLGPSYEQYF
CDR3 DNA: TGTGCCAGCAGTTATCTGGGGCCCTCCTACGAGCAGTACTTC

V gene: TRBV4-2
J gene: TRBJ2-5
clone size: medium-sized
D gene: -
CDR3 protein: CASSPWTNGDQETQYF
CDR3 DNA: TGTGCCAGCAGCCCGTGGACTAACGGAGACCAAGAGACCCAGTACTTC

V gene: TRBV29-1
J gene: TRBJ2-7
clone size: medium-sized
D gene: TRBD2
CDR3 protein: CSVVGGRGGEQYF
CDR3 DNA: TGCAGCGTTGTCGGCGGGAGAGGAGGAGAGCAGTACTTC

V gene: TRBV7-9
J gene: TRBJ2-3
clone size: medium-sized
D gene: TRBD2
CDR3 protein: CASSLSGLAGADTQYF
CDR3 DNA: TGTGCCAGCAGCTTATCGGGCCTAGCGGGAGCAGATACGCAGTATTTT

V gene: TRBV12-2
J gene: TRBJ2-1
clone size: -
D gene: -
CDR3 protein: CGSRDHPDRCNEQFF
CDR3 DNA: TGTGGAAGTCGCGACCACCCAGATAGGTGCAATGAGCAGTTCTTC

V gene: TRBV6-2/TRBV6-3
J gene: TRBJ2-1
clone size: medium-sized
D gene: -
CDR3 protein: CASSYGPTGVFF
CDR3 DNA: TGTGCCAGCAGTTATGGCCCCACAGGTGTGTTCTTC

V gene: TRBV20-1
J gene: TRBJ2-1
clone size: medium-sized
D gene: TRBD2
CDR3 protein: CSARRLAGSSYNEQFF
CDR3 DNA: TGCAGTGCTAGGAGACTAGCGGGGAGCTCCTACAATGAGCAGTTCTTC

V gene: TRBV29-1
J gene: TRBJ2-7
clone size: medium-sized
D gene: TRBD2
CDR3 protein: CSVDGTSTYEQYF
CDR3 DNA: TGCAGCGTGGATGGGACTAGCACTTACGAGCAGTACTTC

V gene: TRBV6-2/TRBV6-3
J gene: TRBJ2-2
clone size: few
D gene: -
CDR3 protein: CASSYRDTGELFF
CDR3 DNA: TGTGCCAGCAGTTACCGGGACACCGGGGAGCTGTTTTTT

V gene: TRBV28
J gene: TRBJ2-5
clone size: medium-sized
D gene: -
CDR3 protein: CASSLRARPETQYF
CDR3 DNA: TGTGCCAGCAGTTTGAGGGCCAGGCCAGAGACCCAGTACTTC

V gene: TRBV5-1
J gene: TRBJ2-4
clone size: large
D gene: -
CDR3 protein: CASRLGFLAKNIQYF
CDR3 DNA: TGCGCCAGCAGATTGGGATTCCTGGCCAAAAACATTCAGTACTTC

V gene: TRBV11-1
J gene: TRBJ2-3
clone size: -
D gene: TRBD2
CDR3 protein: CASSPLRGASDTQYF
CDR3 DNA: TGTGCCAGCAGCCCCTTGCGGGGGGCCTCGGATACGCAGTATTTT

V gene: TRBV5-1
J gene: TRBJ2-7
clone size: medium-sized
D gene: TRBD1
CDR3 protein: CASSWGTEGEQYF
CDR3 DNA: TGCGCCAGCAGCTGGGGGACAGAAGGCGAGCAGTACTTC

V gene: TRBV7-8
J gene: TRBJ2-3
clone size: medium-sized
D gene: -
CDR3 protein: CASSLGGRGTSTDTQYF
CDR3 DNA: TGTGCCAGCAGCTTAGGCGGACGGGGAACTAGCACAGATACGCAGTATTTT

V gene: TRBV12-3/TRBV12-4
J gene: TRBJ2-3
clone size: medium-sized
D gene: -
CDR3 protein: CASSAATGDPLSTDTQYF
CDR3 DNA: TGTGCCAGCAGCGCAGCTACGGGAGACCCCCTGAGCACAGATACGCAGTATTTT

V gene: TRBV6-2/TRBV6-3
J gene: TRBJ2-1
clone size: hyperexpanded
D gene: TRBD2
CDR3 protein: CASSYSASGLDNEQFF
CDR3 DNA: TGTGCCAGCAGTTACTCGGCTAGCGGTTTGGACAATGAGCAGTTCTTC

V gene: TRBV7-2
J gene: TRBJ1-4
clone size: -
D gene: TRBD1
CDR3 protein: CASSPDREGLFF
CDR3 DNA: TGTGCCAGCAGCCCAGACAGGGAGGGACTGTTTTTT

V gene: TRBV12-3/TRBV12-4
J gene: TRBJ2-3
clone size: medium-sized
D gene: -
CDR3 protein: CASSLDDTQYF
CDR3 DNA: TGTGCCAGCAGTTTAGACGATACGCAGTATTTT

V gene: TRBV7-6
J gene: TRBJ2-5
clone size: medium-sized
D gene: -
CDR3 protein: CASSLSGRETQYF
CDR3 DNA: TGTGCCAGCAGCTTGTCGGGGCGAGAGACCCAGTACTTC

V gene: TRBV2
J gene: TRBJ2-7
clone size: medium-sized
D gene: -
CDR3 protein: CASSEPGYSYEQYF
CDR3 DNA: TGTGCCAGCAGTGAGCCTGGGTACTCCTACGAGCAGTACTTC

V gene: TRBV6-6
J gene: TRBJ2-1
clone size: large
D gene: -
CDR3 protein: CASSYVTRVGEQFF
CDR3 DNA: TGTGCCAGCAGTTACGTAACCAGGGTGGGTGAGCAGTTCTTC

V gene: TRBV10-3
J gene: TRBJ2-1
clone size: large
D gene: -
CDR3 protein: CAISEPLGEEAYNEQFF
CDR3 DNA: TGTGCCATCAGTGAGCCCCTTGGGGAAGAGGCCTACAATGAGCAGTTCTTC

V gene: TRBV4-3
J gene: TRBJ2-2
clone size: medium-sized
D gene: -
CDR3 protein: CASSQEEGWGTGELFF
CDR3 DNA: TGCGCCAGCAGCCAAGAAGAGGGTTGGGGGACCGGGGAGCTGTTTTTT

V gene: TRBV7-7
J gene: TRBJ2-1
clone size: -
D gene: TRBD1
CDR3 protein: CASSLAAGQGPYNEQFF
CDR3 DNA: TGTGCTAGCAGCTTAGCGGCGGGACAGGGGCCCTACAATGAGCAGTTCTTC